This T cell receptor (beta chain) emerged from a study of T cell clonality in common variable immunodeficiency. This clone came up many times. The read comes to an end 3 residues before the CDR3 does, leaving the germline J gene to fill in the end. With V trimmed by 2 bases and J by 5 bases, 5 bases remained unmatched. This CDR3 comprises 13 residues. Germline CDR1 is DFQATT and CDR2 is SNEGSKA (reference sequence). Produced via immunoSEQ multiplex PCR; TCRdb's table is partial and in-frame only. The sample contains tens of thousands of clones, none occurring once; about 0.68% lies in the top ten. The TCR originated in a person aged 18 to 75 in good health. This sequence joins TRBV20-1 and TRBJ2-7; 8 nucleotides match TRBD1. What was sequenced was peripheral blood mononuclear cells. The DNA read from the CDR3 is TGCAGTGCTAGAAGACAGGGGCGGGACGAG. It is translated as CSARRQGRDE. The full CDR3 reads CSARRQGRDEQYF.